This TCR beta chain was retrieved from a study of T cell repertoires in cytomegalovirus infection. The overall study: Based on public TCR beta signatures, there were indications of CMV infection and of a matching HLA type. Overall study findings and caveats: HLA-C-restricted CMV-specific TCR beta clonotypes prevailed in the ex vivo response. People with CMV and the relevant HLA were identified by cumulative public TCR beta family frequency.

The germline V gene has CDR1 SGHDT and CDR2 YYEEEE. Trimming pared 1 base from V and 3 bases from J, leaving 10 bases between. This CDR3 region has 14 residues. TCRdb called the reads again in MiXCR, with one record for every CDR3 protein. Among about 360,000 distinct CDR3 sequences listed, 18% were seen once. The sample holds a few counts of this clonotype. The antigen is not known. The sequencing input was PBMCs. The clonotype was recovered from a human donor in good health (CMV status not recorded). Some clones in this sample may be carry-over from other donors' samples. The chain combines TRBV5-6 with TRBJ1-2, with TRBD1 as a possible D gene (5 bases). The CDR3 is CASSLILQDYGYTF. The CDR3 DNA follows: TGTGCCAGCAGCTTGATATTACAGGACTATGGCTACACCTTC.